The clone carrying this T cell receptor (beta chain) was detected only a few times. The antigen remains unidentified. The sample originates from a study of T-cell memory formation after mild COVID-19. Study-level information: Largely donor-specific TCR clusters were found.

The V and J ends lost 2 bases and 1 base respectively, with 5 bases between them. The CDR3 extends over 13 amino acids. Germline CDR1 is SGHTA and CDR2 is FQGNSA. The study's findings and limits: Contracting clones localized mainly to CM and EM when CD4+ and mainly to EMRA when CD8+. Later expanders leaned toward CD4+, whereas clones contracting from day 15 to 85 were balanced CD4/CD8. Some SARS-CoV-2-responding clones were already detected in memory before infection.

TCRdb itself ran the 5' RACE reads through MiXCR, one entry per CDR3 protein. The data show 400,000 to 500,000 distinct CDR3 sequences, approximately 18% seen once. V and J are TRBV7-2 and TRBJ2-5, with D unresolved. The sequenced material came from PBMCs or a T cell subset sorted from them (not recorded which). The receptor was derived from a man in his late teens or twenties who had mild COVID-19 (a few samples of this study predate the infection). Cell type and time point are not known. As DNA, the CDR3 is TGTGCCAGCAGCTTACACCCCCAAGAGACCCAGTACTTC. Its protein product is CASSLHPQETQYF.